The sequence of this T cell receptor (beta chain) was determined in a study of vaccination and CD4 T cells after COVID-19. General study results and limits: Median about 90% of reactive clones detected in convalescent patients emerged only post-vaccination.

Treatment indicated: approximately nine-day PBMC culture with coronavirus spike peptide pools or control peptides (ViraFEST assay). The cultures had half their medium swapped for fresh IL-2 medium on days 3 and 7. This CDR3 comprises 14 residues. Per the germline V gene, CDR1 is DFQATT and CDR2 is SNEGSKA (reference sequence). V was pared by 3 bases and J by 6 bases, with 4 bases of the junction left unmatched. With regard to this clonotype: The antigen remains undetermined.

Sequencing of the DNA from cultured CD4+ T cells was carried out with the Oncomine TCR Beta short-read assay. One entry per CDR3 protein results from TCRdb running MiXCR on the PCR reads. The table has approximately 12,000 distinct CDR3 sequences, 45% to 65% seen once; the top ten hold 26%. The rearrangement links TRBV20-1 to TRBJ1-5, with 11 bases fitting TRBD1. The sample was CD4+ T cells from blood, cultured in vitro. The receptor was derived from a human donor who had recovered from COVID-19. Written as DNA, the CDR3 is TGCAGTGCTAGTAGGACAGGGGGCGGTCAGCCCCAGCATTTT. Amino acid sequence: CSASRTGGGQPQHF.